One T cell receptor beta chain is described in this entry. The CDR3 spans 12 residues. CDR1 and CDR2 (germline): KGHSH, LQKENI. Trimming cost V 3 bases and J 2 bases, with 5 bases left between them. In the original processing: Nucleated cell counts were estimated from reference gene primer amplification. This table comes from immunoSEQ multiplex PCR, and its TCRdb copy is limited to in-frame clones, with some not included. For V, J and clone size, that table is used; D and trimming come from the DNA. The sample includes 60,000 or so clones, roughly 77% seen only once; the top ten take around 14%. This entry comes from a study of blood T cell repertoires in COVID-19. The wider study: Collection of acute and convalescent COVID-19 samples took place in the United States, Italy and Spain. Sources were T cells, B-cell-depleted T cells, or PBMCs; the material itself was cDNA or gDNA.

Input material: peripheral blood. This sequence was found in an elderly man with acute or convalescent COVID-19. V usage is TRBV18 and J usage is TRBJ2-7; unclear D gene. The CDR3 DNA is TGTGCCAGCTCACCCCTAACCTACGAGCAGTACTTC. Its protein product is CASSPLTYEQYF.